The T cell receptor beta chain described here comes from a study of STAT5B mutations in CD4+ large granular lymphocyte leukemia. The CDR3 loop spans 11 amino acids. Germline V gives CDR1 SQVTM, CDR2 ANQGSEA. V gave up 7 bases and J gave up 10 bases, with 13 bases separating them. Assay used: immunoSEQ multiplex PCR; TCRdb lists only in-frame clones, some missing. The sample has some 33,000 clones; around 76% are singletons. The sequenced sample consisted of CD4+ T cells from blood buffy coats. The genes are TRBV29-1 and TRBJ2-2; D is ambiguous. The clonotype was recovered from a human donor in good health. CDR3 sequence (DNA): TGCAGCGCAGGAAGCGTTGAGGAGCTGTTTTTT. Protein sequence: CSAGSVEELFF.